This T cell receptor beta chain was sequenced during a study of cytomegalovirus exposure and HLA in healthy donors. The CDR3 is made up of 14 amino acids. Trimming removed 0 bases at V and 10 bases at J, with 15 bases between. The germline V gene encodes CDR1 MNHNY and CDR2 SVGAGI (reference sequence). Vbeta (60) and Jbeta (13) primers were used in the PCR. TCRdb's copy holds only in-frame clones and misses some; the assay was immunoSEQ multiplex PCR. The table includes about 61,000 clones, 89% detected once. Source material: PBMCs. This chain uses TRBV6-6 with TRBJ1-1, with unresolved D. The receptor was isolated from a man younger than 45 in good health and CMV-seropositive. CDR3: CASSYSSSGAGAFF. The CDR3 DNA follows: TGTGCCAGCAGTTACTCTTCATCGGGTGCGGGAGCTTTCTTT.